The clone carrying this T cell receptor (beta chain) came up many times. Antigen specificity is unknown. The data belong to a study of HIV-infected patients and healthy controls. The CDR3 covers 13 residues. With 5 bases clipped from V and 6 bases from J, the junction kept 4 bases outside the gene matches. General observations from the study: The diversity differences were not explained by slight age and sex differences between study cohorts.

Reverse transcription used about 510 ng RNA and constant-region primers for alpha and beta. Separate chain-specific third strand synthesis with multiplexing indices produced the alpha and beta libraries. MiXCR, run by TCRdb on the 5' RACE reads, gives a single entry per CDR3 protein. The data hold 15,000 to 20,000 distinct CDR3 sequences, with roughly 9.3% observed a single time. No cell fractionation was done, so the repertoire covers all unsorted peripheral blood T cells. The rearrangement uses TRBV12-3 or TRBV12-4 and TRBJ2-7; 10 nucleotides line up with TRBD1. The sequenced material came from blood. The receptor's source is an adult in good health. The CDR3 here is CASSPGTGAEQYF. CDR3 DNA: TGTGCCAGCAGTCCCGGGACAGGGGCCGAGCAGTACTTC.